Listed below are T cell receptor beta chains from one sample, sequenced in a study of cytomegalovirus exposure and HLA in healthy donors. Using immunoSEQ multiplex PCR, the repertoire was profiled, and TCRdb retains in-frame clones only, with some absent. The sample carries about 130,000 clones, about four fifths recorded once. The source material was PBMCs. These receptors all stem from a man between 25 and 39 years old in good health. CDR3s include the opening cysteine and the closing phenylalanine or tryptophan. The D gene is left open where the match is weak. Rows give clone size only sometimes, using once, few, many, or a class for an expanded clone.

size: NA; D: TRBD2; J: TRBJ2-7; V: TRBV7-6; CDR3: CASSPRGAVGTSTHEQYF; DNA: TGTGCCAGCAGCCCCCGAGGGGCCGTGGGGACTAGTACCCACGAGCAGTACTTC
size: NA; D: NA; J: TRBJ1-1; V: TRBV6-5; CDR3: CASSYSAGTEAFF; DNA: TGTGCCAGCAGTTACTCGGCAGGTACTGAAGCTTTCTTT
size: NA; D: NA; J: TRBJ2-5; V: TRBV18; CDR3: CASSVTAGETQYF; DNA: TGTGCCAGCTCCGTCACGGCAGGAGAGACCCAGTACTTC
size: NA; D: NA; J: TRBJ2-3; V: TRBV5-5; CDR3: CASSPAGVPSTDTQYF; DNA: TGTGCCAGCAGCCCCGCGGGTGTACCTTCCACAGATACGCAGTATTTT
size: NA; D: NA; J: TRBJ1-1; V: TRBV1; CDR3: CTSYWVKWSTEAFF; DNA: TGCACCAGCTACTGGGTCAAGTGGAGTACTGAAGCTTTCTTT
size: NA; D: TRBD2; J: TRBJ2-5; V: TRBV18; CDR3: CASSPWAGEQETQYF; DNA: TGTGCCAGCTCACCATGGGCGGGAGAGCAAGAGACCCAGTACTTC
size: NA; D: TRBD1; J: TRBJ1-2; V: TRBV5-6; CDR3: CASSSTGTGGVGGYTF; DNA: TGTGCCAGCAGCTCTACCGGGACAGGGGGCGTTGGGGGCTACACCTTC
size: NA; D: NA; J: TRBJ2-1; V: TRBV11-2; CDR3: CASSLDFGSYNEQFF; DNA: TGTGCCAGCAGCTTAGATTTTGGTAGTTACAATGAGCAGTTCTTC
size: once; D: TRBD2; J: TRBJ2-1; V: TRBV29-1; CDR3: CSGDSGGGSYNEQFF; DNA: TGCAGCGGAGATTCCGGGGGGGGCTCCTACAATGAGCAGTTCTTC
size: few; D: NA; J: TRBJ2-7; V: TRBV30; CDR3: CAWSVGGIEQYF; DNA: TGTGCCTGGAGTGTCGGCGGGATAGAGCAGTACTTC
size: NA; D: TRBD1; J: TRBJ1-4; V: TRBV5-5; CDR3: CASSPPMTGTNEKLFF; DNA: TGTGCCAGCAGCCCCCCTATGACAGGGACTAATGAAAAACTGTTTTTT
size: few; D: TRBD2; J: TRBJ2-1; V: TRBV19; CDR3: CASSQTSGDYNEQFF; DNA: TGTGCCAGTAGTCAGACTAGCGGTGACTACAATGAGCAGTTCTTC
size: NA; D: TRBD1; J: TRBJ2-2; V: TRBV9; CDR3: CASSGQGAIGELFF; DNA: TGTGCCAGCAGCGGGCAGGGGGCCATCGGGGAGCTGTTTTTT
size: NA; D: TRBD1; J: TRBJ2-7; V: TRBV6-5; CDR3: CASTPGQGSYEQYF; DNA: TGTGCCAGCACTCCGGGACAGGGCTCCTACGAGCAGTACTTC
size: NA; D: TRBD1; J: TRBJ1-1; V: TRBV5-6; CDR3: CASSYPDRVETEAFF; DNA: TGTGCCAGCAGCTATCCGGACAGGGTGGAGACTGAAGCTTTCTTT